This TCR beta chain was recorded in a study of blood T cell repertoires in COVID-19. At the level of the study: From the United States, Italy and Spain came samples of acute and convalescent COVID-19. T cells, B-cell-depleted T cells, or PBMCs supplied cDNA or gDNA.

Germline V gene lookup returns CDR1 MDHEN and CDR2 SYDVKM. This CDR3 has 15 residues. V was pared by 10 bases and J by 6 bases, with 24 bases between. Authors' methods: Nucleated cell counts were estimated from reference gene primer amplification. Using immunoSEQ multiplex PCR, the repertoire was profiled, and TCRdb retains in-frame clones only, with some absent. That table gives V, J and clone size, and the DNA gave D and trimming. The table includes 93,000 or so clones, over 85% detected once. The sequenced material came from peripheral blood. J is TRBJ1-1 and V is TRBV28; D remains ambiguous. The sequence came from a woman at least 80 years old in a cohort sampled during active COVID-19. For the CDR3, the DNA is TGTGCCACATACTTTTCAGGTCCCGGTAGTCCTGAAGCTTTCTTT. Translation gives CATYFSGPGSPEAFF.